This T cell receptor beta chain was identified in a study of blood T cell repertoires in COVID-19. Looking at the study overall: From the United States, Italy and Spain came samples of acute and convalescent COVID-19. Sources were T cells, B-cell-depleted T cells, or PBMCs; the material itself was cDNA or gDNA.

Methods used by the authors: Reference gene primer amplification yielded estimated nucleated cell counts. The repertoire was sequenced with immunoSEQ multiplex PCR; TCRdb's copy has only in-frame clones and lacks some. V, J and clone size reflect that table, while D and trimming were determined from the DNA. The sample yields approximately 75,000 clones, approximately 74% seen once. The V and J ends lost 8 bases and 14 bases respectively, with 19 bases between them. This CDR3 has 13 amino acids. The germline V gene has CDR1 LNHDA and CDR2 SQIVND (reference sequence). This clone has just one count. The chain links TRBV19 to TRBJ1-6; the D is unclear. This receptor was taken from a human donor with acute or convalescent COVID-19. The donor label of this sample is uncertain. The sequencing input was peripheral blood. CDR3: CASGRRSLEALHF. DNA of the CDR3: TGTGCCAGTGGGAGACGATCACTGGAGGCCCTCCACTTT.